Each of the 32 T cell receptor beta chains below was sequenced from the same sample in a study of human T cells and chemical hapten exposure. One entry per CDR3 protein results from TCRdb running MiXCR on the RACE reads. The sample consists of some 62,000 distinct CDR3 sequences, 11% of them appearing once. Time point in this sample: patch test 3, about 24 weeks after DPC sensitization. As to treatment: therapeutic diphenylcyclopropenone sensitization with weekly scalp DPC. The source material was whole blood, sampled in connection with sensitization to the hapten diphenylcyclopropenone (DPC). Receptor source: a woman in her thirties with alopecia areata. Some clones in this sample may be carry-over from other donors' samples.

This clonotype was counted ten times or more. Here the CDR3 DNA reads TGTGCCAGCAGCCTACAAGGGGGCTCTGGCTATGGCTACACCTTC. It translates to CASSLQGGSGYGYTF. The J gene is TRBJ1-2, the V gene TRBV27, with 7 positions matching TRBD1. J lost 4 bases, V lost 6 bases, and 11 bases had no gene match. Germline V gene sequence: CDR1 MNHEY, CDR2 SMNVEV (reference sequence). The CDR3 contains 15 residues.

DNA of the CDR3: TGTGCCATCAGTACTAGCACAGATACGCAGTATTTT. Translation: CAISTSTDTQYF. V usage is TRBV10-3 and J usage is TRBJ2-3, with no clear D. CDR1 and CDR2 (germline): ENHRY, SYGVKD. The CDR3 loop spans 12 amino acids. Trimming stripped 5 bases from V and 0 bases from J, with 3 bases between.

This clonotype was counted ten times or more. The rearrangement uses TRBV2 and TRBJ1-3; D possibly corresponds to TRBD1 (5 bases). The germline CDR1 and CDR2 sequences are SNHLY and FYNNEI. CDR3 size: 15 residues. V shed 7 bases and J shed 0 bases, with 13 bases lying between them. CDR3 region: CASTRDLPSGNTIYF. The CDR3 nucleotides are TGTGCCAGCACCCGGGACTTACCCTCTGGAAACACCATATATTTT.

This clonotype has ten or more counts. V usage is TRBV28 and J usage is TRBJ1-2; D not resolved. Germline assignment: CDR1 MDHEN and CDR2 SYDVKM. Trimming pared 7 bases from V and 8 bases from J, leaving 20 bases between. The CDR3 has 14 amino acids. CDR3 bases: TGTGCCAGCACCGACCCAGGCAGACCTAGGGGCTACACCTTC. Translated: CASTDPGRPRGYTF.

This clonotype was counted a few times. The V and J genes are TRBV30 and TRBJ1-5; D gene ambiguous. Germline CDR1 GTSNPN, CDR2 SVGIG (reference sequence). CDR3 length: 13 amino acids. Trimming removed 7 bases at V and 4 bases at J, with 14 bases between. The CDR3 DNA reads TGTGCCTTAATTGTTTCTGGTAATCAGCCCCAGCATTTT. Protein product: CALIVSGNQPQHF.

This clonotype was seen at least ten times. The J gene is TRBJ2-1, the V gene TRBV20-1; D may correspond to TRBD1 or TRBD2 (6 bases each). V gave up 4 bases and J gave up 0 bases, with 13 bases separating them. This CDR3 has 15 residues. Germline CDR1 reads DFQATT; CDR2 reads SNEGSKA (reference sequence). As DNA, the CDR3 is TGCAGTGCTATGGAGGGGGGAGGCTCCTACAATGAGCAGTTCTTC. Translated, it gives CSAMEGGGSYNEQFF.

J is TRBJ2-3 and V is TRBV5-1, with D possibly matching TRBD2 (5 bases). The V gene's germline CDR1 is SGHRS and CDR2 YFSETQ. The CDR3 has 13 amino acids. The ends were cut back, 1 base at V and 5 bases at J, with 8 bases in the middle. CDR3 in DNA: TGCGCCAGCAGCTTGTTCGGGGAAGATACGCAGTATTTT. This translates into CASSLFGEDTQYF.

V usage is TRBV10-3 and J usage is TRBJ1-5; D not resolved. The CDR3 is 15 residues long. Germline CDR1 and CDR2: ENHRY and SYGVKD. Trimming shortened V by 3 bases and J by 1 base, and 10 bases separated the two germline ends. In DNA, the CDR3 is TGTGCCATCAGTGAAGGAGGAGGGAGCAATCAGCCCCAGCATTTT. It translates to CAISEGGGSNQPQHF.

This clonotype has more than one count but fewer than ten. The chain recombines TRBV28 with TRBJ1-1; 8 nucleotides agree with TRBD1. The CDR3 contains 15 residues. Germline V gene sequence: CDR1 MDHEN, CDR2 SYDVKM. Trimming at V came to 5 bases and at J to 1 base, leaving 6 bases not matched to a gene. The CDR3 nucleotides read TGTGCCAGCAGTCCACCCGGGACAGGGAACACTGAAGCTTTCTTT. Protein: CASSPPGTGNTEAFF.

The table lists this clonotype with many counts. V usage is TRBV14 and J usage is TRBJ2-3; D is perhaps TRBD1 (5 bases). With 2 bases removed from V and 6 bases from J, the gap between germline ends came to 21 bases. Germline lookup yields CDR1 SGHDN and CDR2 FVKESK. There are 17 residues in the CDR3. The CDR3 DNA reads as TGTGCCAGCAGCCAAAGTTCCTTACCTGGGGCTATGGATACGCAGTATTTT. Encoded protein: CASSQSSLPGAMDTQYF.

The chain recombines TRBV28 with TRBJ2-2, with 11 bases fitting TRBD2. The V gene's germline CDR1 is MDHEN and CDR2 SYDVKM. This CDR3 has 16 amino acids. The V and J ends lost 5 bases and 7 bases, in that order; junction bases with no gene match: 9. In DNA, the CDR3 is TGTGCCAGCAGTCCTGGGACTAGCGGCCGAATCGGGGAGCTGTTTTTT. Translation gives CASSPGTSGRIGELFF.

This clonotype was observed many times. The chain has TRBV5-5 and TRBJ1-2; D possibly corresponds to TRBD1 (6 bases). The germline V and J ends were trimmed by 4 bases and 1 base, with 14 bases remaining between them. The germline gives CDR1 SGHKS, CDR2 YYEKEE (reference sequence). CDR3 length equals 15 residues. The CDR3 sequence: CASSAGTPNNYGYTF. Written as DNA, the CDR3 is TGTGCCAGCAGCGCCGGGACACCAAATAACTATGGCTACACCTTC.

This clonotype was found a few times. The rearrangement joins TRBV5-1 to TRBJ2-5; D call uncertain. Germline CDR1 SGHRS, CDR2 YFSETQ. The CDR3 spans 11 residues. V lost 3 bases to trimming and J lost 3 bases, with 3 bases between them. This chain's CDR3 is CASSSKETQYF. The DNA for the CDR3 is TGCGCCAGCAGCTCGAAAGAGACCCAGTACTTC.

In DNA form, the CDR3 reads TGTGCCAGCAGCTTCAGACTGAACGAGCAGTACTTC. Its protein is CASSFRLNEQYF. This sequence joins TRBV28 and TRBJ2-7; D call uncertain. Between the trimmed V and J ends, which lost 6 bases and 5 bases, there was a span of 11 bases. The CDR3 is 12 residues long. Germline V gene sequence: CDR1 MDHEN, CDR2 SYDVKM. Full variable domain (remainder filled in from reference TRBV28 and TRBJ2-7): DVKVTQSSRYLVKRTGEKVFLECVQDMDHENMFWYRQDPGLGLRLIYFSYDVKMKEKGDIPEGYSVSREKKERFSLILESASTNQTSMYLCASSFRLNEQYFGPGTRLTVT.

The V call is TRBV30, the J call TRBJ1-4; TRBD1 matches at 7 bases. CDR1 and CDR2 (germline): GTSNPN, SVGIG (reference sequence). The CDR3 extends over 14 amino acids. The V and J ends lost 2 bases and 8 bases, in that order; junction bases with no gene match: 8. CDR3 amino acids: CAWSTGAAGEKLFF. The CDR3 DNA follows: TGTGCCTGGAGTACAGGGGCTGCCGGGGAAAAACTGTTTTTT.

This clonotype was detected a few times. The CDR3: CASSLGGPNNEQFF. In nucleotides, the CDR3 is TGTGCCAGCAGCTTAGGGGGACCGAACAATGAGCAGTTCTTC. The chain has TRBV7-2 and TRBJ2-1; D possibly uses TRBD1 or TRBD2 (5 bases each). CDR1 and CDR2 from the germline V gene are SGHTA and FQGNSA. The CDR3 spans 14 residues. The V gene lost 1 base and the J gene lost 5 bases, with 9 bases spanning the gap. Full variable domain (rest looked up from reference TRBV7-2 and TRBJ2-1): GAGVSQSPSNKVTEKGKDVELRCDPISGHTALYWYRQSLGQGLEFLIYFQGNSAPDKSGLPSDRFSAERTGGSVSTLTIQRTQQEDSAVYLCASSLGGPNNEQFFGPGTRLTVL.

This clonotype was detected ten times or more. The V gene is TRBV28, the J gene TRBJ2-7; D remains unclear. There are 12 residues in the CDR3. Germline assignment: CDR1 MDHEN and CDR2 SYDVKM. Trimming removed 4 bases from V and 2 bases from J, with 6 bases in between. CDR3 region: CASSSPPYEQYF. CDR3 bases: TGTGCCAGCAGTTCGCCTCCCTACGAGCAGTACTTC.

The V gene is TRBV7-9, the J gene TRBJ1-2; TRBD1 is a possible D gene (5 bases). V gave up 3 bases and J gave up 3 bases, with 11 bases separating them. The CDR3 spans 14 residues. The V gene's germline CDR1 is SEHNR and CDR2 FQNEAQ (reference sequence). In DNA form, the CDR3 reads TGTGCCAGCAGCTTCCGGGACCGCTACTATGGCTACACCTTC. Amino acid sequence: CASSFRDRYYGYTF. Full variable domain (outside the CDR3, taken from reference TRBV7-9 and TRBJ1-2): DTGVSQNPRHKITKRGQNVTFRCDPISEHNRLYWYRQTLGQGPEFLTYFQNEAQLEKSRLLSDRFSAERPKGSFSTLEIQRTEQGDSAMYLCASSFRDRYYGYTFGSGTRLTVV.

This clonotype was counted many times. The genes are TRBV11-2 and TRBJ2-7; TRBD2 aligns across 10 bases. There are 16 residues in the CDR3. The germline V gene encodes CDR1 SGHAT and CDR2 FQNNGV. Trimming cost V 2 bases and J 2 bases; bases outside gene matches: 6. The CDR3 is CASSLRRSGGAYEQYF. As DNA, the CDR3 is TGTGCCAGCAGCTTAAGGAGGAGCGGGGGGGCCTACGAGCAGTACTTC.

This rearrangement joins TRBV3-1 to TRBJ2-1; weak D call: TRBD2 (6 bases). V lost 4 bases and J lost 0, with 7 bases in between. The germline V gene has CDR1 LGHDT and CDR2 YNNKEL (reference sequence). The CDR3 is 14 amino acids. The CDR3 DNA reads as TGTGCCAGCAGCCCGGAGGGCTCCTACAATGAGCAGTTCTTC. Translating gives CASSPEGSYNEQFF.

The chain couples TRBV20-1 to TRBJ2-5, with D possibly being TRBD1 or TRBD2 (5 bases each). This CDR3 spans 15 amino acids. The V gene's germline CDR1 is DFQATT and CDR2 SNEGSKA (reference sequence). V lost 2 bases and J 1 base, leaving 14 bases between the germline ends. The CDR3 DNA reads as TGCAGTGCTAGACAGAATTCGGGGCTCCAAGAGACCCAGTACTTC. Amino acid sequence: CSARQNSGLQETQYF.

This clonotype was counted a few times. The chain recombines TRBV7-8 with TRBJ2-3; D is ambiguous. The germline CDR1 and CDR2 sequences are SGHVS and FQNEAQ. V gave up 5 bases and J gave up 0 bases, with 15 bases separating them. The CDR3 contains 16 residues. The CDR3 sequence is CASSLRLDGSTDTQYF. The CDR3 DNA follows: TGTGCCAGCAGCCTACGCTTGGACGGGAGCACAGATACGCAGTATTTT.

This clonotype was counted at least ten times. The J gene is TRBJ2-7, the V gene TRBV6-5, with TRBD2 matching 9 bases. Looked up from germline, CDR1 is MNHEY and CDR2 is SVGAGI. The junction had 10 bases not matched to a gene; V was cut back by 6 bases and J by 7 bases. The CDR3 is made up of 14 amino acids. This chain's CDR3 is CASRKPGLAREQYF. CDR3 nucleotide sequence: TGTGCCAGCAGGAAACCGGGACTAGCAAGGGAGCAGTACTTC.

In its sample, this clonotype was seen many times. The chain recombines TRBV21-1 with TRBJ1-5. TRBV21-1 constitutes a pseudogene. This CDR3 contains 17 residues. Here the CDR3 reads CASSKGLMGSCNQPQHF. CDR3 nucleotides: TGTGCCAGCAGCAAAGGACTTATGGGCTCTTGCAATCAGCCCCAGCATTTT.

This clonotype was counted between two and nine times. The chain couples TRBV30 to TRBJ1-5; TRBD1 aligns across 9 bases. The germline V gene encodes CDR1 GTSNPN and CDR2 SVGIG (reference sequence). V lost 2 bases to trimming and J lost 1 base; unmatched junction nucleotides: 3. The CDR3 is made up of 15 amino acids. The CDR3, as DNA: TGTGCCTGGAGTAGGACAGGGGTGAGCAATCAGCCCCAGCATTTT. Translating gives CAWSRTGVSNQPQHF.

There are a few counts of this clonotype. V gene TRBV7-2 combines with J gene TRBJ1-4; D not resolved. V lost 5 bases to trimming and J lost 6 bases, with 7 bases between them. Looked up from germline, CDR1 is SGHTA and CDR2 is FQGNSA. CDR3 length equals 12 residues. The CDR3 bases are TGTGCCAGCAGCCTCATCCATGAAAAACTGTTTTTT. This translates into CASSLIHEKLFF.

This clonotype was found a few times. The genes are TRBV7-6 and TRBJ2-7; 11 bases match TRBD1. The CDR3 consists of 15 residues. The V gene's germline CDR1 is SGHVS and CDR2 FNYEAQ. V gave up 5 bases and J gave up 6 bases; unmatched junction bases: 9. The CDR3 DNA reads TGTGCCAGCAGCCCAGGACAGGGGGCATACTCCGAGCAGTACTTC. The encoded protein is CASSPGQGAYSEQYF.

This clonotype was counted only a few times. The chain joins TRBV21-1 to TRBJ2-7; the D call TRBD1 from the table was never checked on the DNA. TRBV21-1 is listed as a pseudogene. This CDR3 is built from 15 residues. The CDR3 coding sequence is TGTGCCAGCACCCCCGGGACAGGGGTAACGTACGAGCAGTACTTC. Protein product: CASTPGTGVTYEQYF.

This clonotype was counted only a few times. The rearrangement links TRBV9 to TRBJ2-1; TRBD2 matches at 13 bases. The germline gives CDR1 SGDLS, CDR2 YYNGEE. V was pared by 4 bases and J by 8 bases, with 6 bases of the junction left unmatched. The CDR3 sequence is 15 residues long. Here the CDR3 DNA reads TGTGCCAGCAGCCCGGGACTAGCGGGAACAGATGAGCAGTTCTTC. It specifies CASSPGLAGTDEQFF. Full variable domain (rest looked up from reference TRBV9 and TRBJ2-1): DSGVTQTPKHLITATGQRVTLRCSPRSGDLSVYWYQQSLDQGLQFLIQYYNGEERAKGNILERFSAQQFPDLHSELNLSSLELGDSALYFCASSPGLAGTDEQFFGPGTRLTVL.

J is TRBJ1-1 and V is TRBV6-5, with 9 bases aligning to TRBD1. This CDR3 has 14 residues. Germline lookup yields CDR1 MNHEY and CDR2 SVGAGI. Germline trimming cut 7 bases from V and 7 bases from J; bases unmatched to any gene: 10. The CDR3 nucleotides read TGTGCCAGCACCGAGAACAGGGGGCGTGTTGAAGCTTTCTTT. Translation: CASTENRGRVEAFF.

This clonotype was counted at least ten times. V usage is TRBV2 and J usage is TRBJ1-1; 9 bases fit TRBD1. Looked up from germline, CDR1 is SNHLY and CDR2 is FYNNEI. J lost 1 base, V lost 6 bases, and 6 bases had no gene match. This CDR3 comprises 15 residues. The CDR3 is CASSLDRGSNTEAFF. Written as DNA, the CDR3 is TGTGCCAGCAGCTTGGACAGGGGATCGAACACTGAAGCTTTCTTT.

This clonotype was picked up a small number of times. This rearrangement joins TRBV4-3 to TRBJ2-7; D might be TRBD2 (5 bases). V lost 2 bases, J lost 3 bases, and 17 bases lay in between. The CDR3 spans 16 residues. Germline assignment: CDR1 LGHNA and CDR2 YSLEER. The CDR3, as DNA: TGCGCCAGCAGCCAACCCAGCGGCCTAAAATTCTACGAGCAGTACTTC. This translates into CASSQPSGLKFYEQYF.